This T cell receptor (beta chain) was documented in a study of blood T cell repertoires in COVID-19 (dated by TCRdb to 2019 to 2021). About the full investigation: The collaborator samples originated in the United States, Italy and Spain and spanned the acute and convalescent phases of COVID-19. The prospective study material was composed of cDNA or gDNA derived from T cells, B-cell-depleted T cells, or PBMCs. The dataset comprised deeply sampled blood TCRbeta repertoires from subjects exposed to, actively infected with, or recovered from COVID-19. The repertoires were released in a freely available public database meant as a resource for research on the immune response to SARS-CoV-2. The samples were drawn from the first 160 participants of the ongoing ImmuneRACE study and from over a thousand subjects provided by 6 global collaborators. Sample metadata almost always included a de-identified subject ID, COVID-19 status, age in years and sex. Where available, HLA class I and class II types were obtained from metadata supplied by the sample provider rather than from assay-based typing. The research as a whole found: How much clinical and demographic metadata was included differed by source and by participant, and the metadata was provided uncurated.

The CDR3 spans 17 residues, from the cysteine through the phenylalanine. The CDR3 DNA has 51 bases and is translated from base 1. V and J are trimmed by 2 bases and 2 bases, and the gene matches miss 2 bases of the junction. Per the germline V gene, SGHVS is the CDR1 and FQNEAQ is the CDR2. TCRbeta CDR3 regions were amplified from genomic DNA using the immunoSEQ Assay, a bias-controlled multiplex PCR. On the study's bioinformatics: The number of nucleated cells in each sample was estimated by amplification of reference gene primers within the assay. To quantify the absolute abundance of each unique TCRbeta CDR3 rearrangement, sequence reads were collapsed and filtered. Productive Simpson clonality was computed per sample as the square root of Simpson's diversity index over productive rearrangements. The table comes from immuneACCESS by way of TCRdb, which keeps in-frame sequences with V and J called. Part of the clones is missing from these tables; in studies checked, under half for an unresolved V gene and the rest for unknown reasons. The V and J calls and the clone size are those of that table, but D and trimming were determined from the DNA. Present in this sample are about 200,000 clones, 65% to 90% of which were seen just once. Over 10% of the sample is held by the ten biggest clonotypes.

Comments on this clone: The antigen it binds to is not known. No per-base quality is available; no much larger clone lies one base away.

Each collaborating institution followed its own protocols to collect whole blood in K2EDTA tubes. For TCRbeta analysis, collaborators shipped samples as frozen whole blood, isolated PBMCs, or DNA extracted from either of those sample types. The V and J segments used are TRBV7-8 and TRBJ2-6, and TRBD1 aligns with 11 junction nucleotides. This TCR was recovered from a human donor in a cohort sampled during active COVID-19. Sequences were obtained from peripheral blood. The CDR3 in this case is CASSLRGQGAGANVLTF. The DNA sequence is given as TGTGCCAGCAGCTTAAGGGGACAGGGGGCTGGGGCCAACGTCCTGACTTTC.